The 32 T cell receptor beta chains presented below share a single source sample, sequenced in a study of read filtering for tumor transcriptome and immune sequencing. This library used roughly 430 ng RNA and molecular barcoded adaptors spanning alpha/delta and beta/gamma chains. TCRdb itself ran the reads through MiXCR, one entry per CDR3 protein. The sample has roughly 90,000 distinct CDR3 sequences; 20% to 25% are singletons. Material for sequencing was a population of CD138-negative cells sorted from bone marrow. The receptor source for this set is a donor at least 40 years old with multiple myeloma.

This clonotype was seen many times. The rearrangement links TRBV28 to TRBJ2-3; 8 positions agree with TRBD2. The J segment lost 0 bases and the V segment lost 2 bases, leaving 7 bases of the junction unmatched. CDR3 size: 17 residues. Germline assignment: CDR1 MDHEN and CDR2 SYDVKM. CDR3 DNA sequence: TGTGCCAGCAGTTTACGCCGTACTAGCGGTAGCACAGATACGCAGTATTTT. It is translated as CASSLRRTSGSTDTQYF.

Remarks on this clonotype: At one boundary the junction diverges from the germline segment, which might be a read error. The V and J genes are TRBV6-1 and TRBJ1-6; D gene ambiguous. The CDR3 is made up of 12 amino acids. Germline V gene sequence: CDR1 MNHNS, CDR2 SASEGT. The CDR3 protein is CARSEHHSPLHF. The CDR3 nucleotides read TGTGCCAGGAGTGAGCACCATTCACCCCTCCACTTT.

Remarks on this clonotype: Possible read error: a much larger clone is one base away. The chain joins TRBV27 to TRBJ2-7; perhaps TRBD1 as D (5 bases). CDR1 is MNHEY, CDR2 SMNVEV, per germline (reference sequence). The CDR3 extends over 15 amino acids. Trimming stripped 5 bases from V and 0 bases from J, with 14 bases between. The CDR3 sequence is CASSPARASSYEQYF. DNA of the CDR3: TGTGCCAGCAGTCCCGCCAGGGCAAGCTCCTACGAGCAGTACTTC.

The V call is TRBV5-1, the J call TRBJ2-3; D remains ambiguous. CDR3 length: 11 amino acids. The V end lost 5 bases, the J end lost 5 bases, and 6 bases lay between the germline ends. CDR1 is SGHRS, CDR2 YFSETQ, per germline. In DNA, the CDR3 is TGCGCCAGCAGATTCGGAGATACGCAGTATTTT. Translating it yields CASRFGDTQYF.

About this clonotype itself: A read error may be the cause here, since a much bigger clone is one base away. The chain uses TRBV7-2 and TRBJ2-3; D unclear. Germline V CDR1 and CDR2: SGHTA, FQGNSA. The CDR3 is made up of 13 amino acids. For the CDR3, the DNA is TGTGCCAGCAGCCCCTCCCCACGAGATAGGCAGTATTTT. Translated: CASSPSPRDRQYF.

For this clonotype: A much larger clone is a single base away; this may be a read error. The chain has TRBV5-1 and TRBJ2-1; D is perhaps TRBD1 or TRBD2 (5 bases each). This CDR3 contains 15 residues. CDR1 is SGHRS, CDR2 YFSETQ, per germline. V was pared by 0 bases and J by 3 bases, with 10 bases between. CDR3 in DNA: TGCGCCAGCAGCTTGGTGGGGGTATACTACAATGAGCAGTTCTTC. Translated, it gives CASSLVGVYYNEQFF.

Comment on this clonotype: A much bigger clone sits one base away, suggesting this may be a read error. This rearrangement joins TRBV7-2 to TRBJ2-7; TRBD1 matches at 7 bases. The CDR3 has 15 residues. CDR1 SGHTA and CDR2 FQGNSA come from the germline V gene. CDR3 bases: TGTGCCAGCACCCGACAGGGCTTAAGCTCCTACGAGCAGCACTTC. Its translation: CASTRQGLSSYEQHF.

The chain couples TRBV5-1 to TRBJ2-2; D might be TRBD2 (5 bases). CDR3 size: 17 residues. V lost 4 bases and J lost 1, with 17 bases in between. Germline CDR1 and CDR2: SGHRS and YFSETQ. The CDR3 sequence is CASSLLPSGRNTGELFF. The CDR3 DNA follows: TGCGCCAGCAGCCTCCTCCCCTCGGGAAGGAACACCGGGGAGCTGTTTTTT.

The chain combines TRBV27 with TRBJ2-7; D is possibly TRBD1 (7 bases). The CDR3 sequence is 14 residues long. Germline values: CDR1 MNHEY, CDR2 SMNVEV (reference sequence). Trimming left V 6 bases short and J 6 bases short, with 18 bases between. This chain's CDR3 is CASSRGDRVSEQYF. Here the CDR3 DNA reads TGTGCCAGCAGCAGGGGGGACAGAGTGAGCGAGCAGTACTTC.

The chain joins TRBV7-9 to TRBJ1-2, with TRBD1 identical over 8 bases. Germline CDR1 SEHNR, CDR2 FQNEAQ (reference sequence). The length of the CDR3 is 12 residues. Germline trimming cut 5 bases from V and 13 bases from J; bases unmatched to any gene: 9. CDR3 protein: CASSTTGANATF. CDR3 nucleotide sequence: TGTGCCAGCAGCACGACAGGGGCTAACGCCACCTTC.

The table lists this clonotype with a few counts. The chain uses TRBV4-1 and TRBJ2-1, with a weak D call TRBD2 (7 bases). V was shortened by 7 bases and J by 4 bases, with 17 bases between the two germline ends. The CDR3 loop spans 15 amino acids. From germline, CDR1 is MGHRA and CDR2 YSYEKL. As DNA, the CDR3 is TGCGCCAGCAATTCCGGGGGGCGAGTTTACAATGAGCAGTTCTTC. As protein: CASNSGGRVYNEQFF.

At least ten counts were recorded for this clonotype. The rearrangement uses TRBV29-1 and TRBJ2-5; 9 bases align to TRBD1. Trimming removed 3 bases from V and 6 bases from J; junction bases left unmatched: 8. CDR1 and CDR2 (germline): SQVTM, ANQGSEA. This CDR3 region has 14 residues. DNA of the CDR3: TGCAGCGTTGAGACGGACAGGGGAAGGAAGACCCAGTACTTC. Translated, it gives CSVETDRGRKTQYF. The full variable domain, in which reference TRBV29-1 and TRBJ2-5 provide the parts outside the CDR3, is SAVISQKPSRDICQRGTSLTIQCQVDSQVTMMFWYRQQPGQSLTLIATANQGSEATYESGFVIDKFPISRPNLTFSTLTVSNMSPEDSSIYLCSVETDRGRKTQYFGPGTRLLVL.

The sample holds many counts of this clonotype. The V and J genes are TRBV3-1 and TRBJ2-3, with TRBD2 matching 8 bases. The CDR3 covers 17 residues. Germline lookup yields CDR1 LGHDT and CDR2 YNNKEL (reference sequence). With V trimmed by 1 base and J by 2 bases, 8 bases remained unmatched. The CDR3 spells CASSQVRLRGDTDTQYF. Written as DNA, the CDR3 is TGTGCCAGCAGCCAAGTTCGTCTGCGGGGGGACACAGATACGCAGTATTTT.

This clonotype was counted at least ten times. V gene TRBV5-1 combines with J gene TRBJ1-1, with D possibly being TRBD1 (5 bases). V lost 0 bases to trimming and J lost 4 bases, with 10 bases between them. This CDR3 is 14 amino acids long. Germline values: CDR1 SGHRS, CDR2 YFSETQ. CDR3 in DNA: TGCGCCAGCAGCTTGGAAGGGGCGGGCACTGAAGCTTTCTTT. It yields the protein CASSLEGAGTEAFF.

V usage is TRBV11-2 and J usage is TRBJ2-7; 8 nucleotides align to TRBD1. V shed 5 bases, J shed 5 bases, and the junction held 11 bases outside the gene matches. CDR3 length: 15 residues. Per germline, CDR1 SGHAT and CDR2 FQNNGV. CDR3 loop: CASSRLGDRGNEQYF. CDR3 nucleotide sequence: TGTGCCAGCAGCCGGCTGGGAGACAGGGGTAACGAGCAGTACTTC. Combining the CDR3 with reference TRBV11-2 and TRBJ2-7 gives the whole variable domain EAGVAQSPRYKIIEKRQSVAFWCNPISGHATLYWYQQILGQGPKLLIQFQNNGVVDDSQLPKDRFSAERLKGVDSTLKIQPAKLEDSAVYLCASSRLGDRGNEQYFGPGTRLTVT.

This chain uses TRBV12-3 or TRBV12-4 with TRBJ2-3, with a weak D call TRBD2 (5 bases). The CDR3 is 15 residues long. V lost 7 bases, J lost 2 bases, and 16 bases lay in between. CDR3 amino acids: CASIVSGYHTDTQYF. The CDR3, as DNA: TGTGCCAGCATCGTCTCGGGATACCACACAGATACGCAGTATTTT.

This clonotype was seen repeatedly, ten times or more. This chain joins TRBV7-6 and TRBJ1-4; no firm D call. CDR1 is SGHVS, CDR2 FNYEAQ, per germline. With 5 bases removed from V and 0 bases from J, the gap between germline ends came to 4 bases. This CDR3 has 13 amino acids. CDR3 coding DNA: TGTGCCAGCAGCCCAGCAACTAATGAAAAACTGTTTTTT. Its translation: CASSPATNEKLFF.

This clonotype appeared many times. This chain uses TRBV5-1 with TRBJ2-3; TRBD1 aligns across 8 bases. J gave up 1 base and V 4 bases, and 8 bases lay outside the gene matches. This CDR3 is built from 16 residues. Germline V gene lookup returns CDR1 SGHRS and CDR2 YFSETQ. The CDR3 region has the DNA TGCGCCAGCAGCCCCTCCGGGACAGGAGGCACAGATACGCAGTATTTT. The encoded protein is CASSPSGTGGTDTQYF.

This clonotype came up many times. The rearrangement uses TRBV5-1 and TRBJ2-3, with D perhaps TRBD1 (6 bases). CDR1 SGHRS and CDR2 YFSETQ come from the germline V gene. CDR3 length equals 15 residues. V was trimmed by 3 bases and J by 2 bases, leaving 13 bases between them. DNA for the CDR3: TGCGCCAGCAGCTCCAGGGGACACTTCACAGATACGCAGTATTTT. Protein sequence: CASSSRGHFTDTQYF. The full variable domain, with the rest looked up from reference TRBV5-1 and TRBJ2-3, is KAGVTQTPRYLIKTRGQQVTLSCSPISGHRSVSWYQQTPGQGLQFLFEYFSETQRNKGNFPGRFSGRQFSNSRSEMNVSTLELGDSALYLCASSSRGHFTDTQYFGPGTRLTVL.

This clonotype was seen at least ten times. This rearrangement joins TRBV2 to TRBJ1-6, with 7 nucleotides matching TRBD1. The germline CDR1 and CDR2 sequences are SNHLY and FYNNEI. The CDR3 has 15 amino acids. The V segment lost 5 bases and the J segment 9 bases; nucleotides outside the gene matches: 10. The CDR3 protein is CASSRINRGGSPLHF. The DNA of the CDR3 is TGTGCCAGCAGTCGTATCAACAGGGGTGGTTCACCCCTCCACTTT.

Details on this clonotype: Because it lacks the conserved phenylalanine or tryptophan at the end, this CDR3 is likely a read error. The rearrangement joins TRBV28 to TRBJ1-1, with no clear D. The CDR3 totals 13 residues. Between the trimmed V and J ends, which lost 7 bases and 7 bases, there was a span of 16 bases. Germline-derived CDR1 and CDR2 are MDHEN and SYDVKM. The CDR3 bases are TGTGCCAGCACCTTAGGAGTCCCGTGTGAAGCTTTCTCT. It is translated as CASTLGVPCEAFS.

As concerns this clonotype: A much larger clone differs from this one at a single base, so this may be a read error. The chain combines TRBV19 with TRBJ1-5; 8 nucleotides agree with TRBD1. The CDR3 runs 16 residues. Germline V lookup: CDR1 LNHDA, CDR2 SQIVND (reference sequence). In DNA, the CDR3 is TGTGCCAGTATTCCCGGGACAGGTTATAGCAATCAGTCCCAGCATTTT. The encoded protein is CASIPGTGYSNQSQHF.

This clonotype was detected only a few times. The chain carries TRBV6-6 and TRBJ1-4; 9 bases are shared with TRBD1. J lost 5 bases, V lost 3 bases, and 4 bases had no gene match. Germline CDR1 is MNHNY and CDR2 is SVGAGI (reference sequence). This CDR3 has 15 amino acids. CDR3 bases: TGTGCCAGCAGTTATTACGGACAGGGGAATGAAAAACTGTTTTTT. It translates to CASSYYGQGNEKLFF.

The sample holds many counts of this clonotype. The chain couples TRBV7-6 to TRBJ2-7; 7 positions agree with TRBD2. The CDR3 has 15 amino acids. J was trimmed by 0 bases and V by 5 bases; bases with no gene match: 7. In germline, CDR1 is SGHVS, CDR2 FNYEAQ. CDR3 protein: CASSLSGASSYEQYF. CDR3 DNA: TGTGCCAGCAGCCTCAGCGGGGCCAGCTCCTACGAGCAGTACTTC.

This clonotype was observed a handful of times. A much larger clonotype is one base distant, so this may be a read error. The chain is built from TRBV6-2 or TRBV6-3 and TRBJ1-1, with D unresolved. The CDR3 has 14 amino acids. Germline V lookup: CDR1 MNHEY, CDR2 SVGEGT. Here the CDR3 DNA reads TGTCCCAGCAGTTTGGGCAGATGGAACACTGAAGCTTTCTTT. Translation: CPSSLGRWNTEAFF.

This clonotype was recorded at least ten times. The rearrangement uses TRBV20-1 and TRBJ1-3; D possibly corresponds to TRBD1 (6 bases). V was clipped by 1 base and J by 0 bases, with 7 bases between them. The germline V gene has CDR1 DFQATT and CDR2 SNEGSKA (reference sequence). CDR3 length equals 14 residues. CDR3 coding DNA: TGCAGTGCTAGAGGACAGGTCTCTGGAAACACCATATATTTT. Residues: CSARGQVSGNTIYF.

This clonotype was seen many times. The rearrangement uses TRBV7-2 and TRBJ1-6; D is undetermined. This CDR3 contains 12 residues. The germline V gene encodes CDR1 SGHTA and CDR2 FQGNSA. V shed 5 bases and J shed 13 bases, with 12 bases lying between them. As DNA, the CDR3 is TGTGCCAGCAGCCCAGCCCACGGGCCCCTCCACTTT. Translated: CASSPAHGPLHF. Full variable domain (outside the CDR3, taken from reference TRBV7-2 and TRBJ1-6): GAGVSQSPSNKVTEKGKDVELRCDPISGHTALYWYRQSLGQGLEFLIYFQGNSAPDKSGLPSDRFSAERTGGSVSTLTIQRTQQEDSAVYLCASSPAHGPLHFGNGTRLTVT.

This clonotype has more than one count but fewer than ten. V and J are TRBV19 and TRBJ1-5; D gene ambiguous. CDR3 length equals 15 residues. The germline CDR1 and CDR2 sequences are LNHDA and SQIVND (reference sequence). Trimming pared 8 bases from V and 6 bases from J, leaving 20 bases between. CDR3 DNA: TGTGCCAGTGTCTCGAACGCGGGAGGAAGTCAGCCCCAGCATTTT. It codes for CASVSNAGGSQPQHF.

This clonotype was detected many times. Here the CDR3 DNA reads TGTGCCAGCAGCCCCCTCAGGAACACCGGGGAGCTGTTTTTT. Protein sequence: CASSPLRNTGELFF. This chain joins TRBV7-9 and TRBJ2-2; D call uncertain. Germline CDR1 SEHNR, CDR2 FQNEAQ (reference sequence). CDR3 length equals 14 residues. V was clipped by 5 bases and J by 1 base, with 8 bases between them. Full variable domain (remainder filled in from reference TRBV7-9 and TRBJ2-2): DTGVSQNPRHKITKRGQNVTFRCDPISEHNRLYWYRQTLGQGPEFLTYFQNEAQLEKSRLLSDRFSAERPKGSFSTLEIQRTEQGDSAMYLCASSPLRNTGELFFGEGSRLTVL.

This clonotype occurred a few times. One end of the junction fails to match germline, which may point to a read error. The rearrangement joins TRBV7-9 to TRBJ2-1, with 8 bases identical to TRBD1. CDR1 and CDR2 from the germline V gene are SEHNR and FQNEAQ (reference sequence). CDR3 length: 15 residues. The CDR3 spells CASSLVGQGGNEQFF. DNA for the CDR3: TGTGCCAGCAGTTTAGTCGGACAGGGAGGCAATGAGCAGTTCTTC.

The chain's CDR3 is CASSLILGLAGAGQFF. The DNA of the CDR3 is TGTGCCAGCAGCTTAATACTGGGACTAGCGGGGGCCGGCCAGTTCTTC. V and J are TRBV11-3 and TRBJ2-1; TRBD2 agrees at 14 bases. Unmatched junction bases numbered 10, after V lost 2 bases and J lost 13 bases. Germline V gene data show CDR1 as SGHNT and CDR2 as YENEEA. The CDR3 is made up of 16 amino acids.

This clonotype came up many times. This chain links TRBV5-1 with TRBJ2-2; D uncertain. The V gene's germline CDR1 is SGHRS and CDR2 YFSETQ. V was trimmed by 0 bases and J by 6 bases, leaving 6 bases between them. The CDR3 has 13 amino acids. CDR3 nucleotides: TGCGCCAGCAGCTTGGCCCCCGCCGGGGAGCTGTTTTTT. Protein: CASSLAPAGELFF.